Listed here is a single TCR beta chain. TCRdb keeps only in-frame clones here, not all; method: immunoSEQ multiplex PCR. The repertoire holds 45,000 to 60,000 clones, roughly nine tenths seen once, with 3.5% to 4.5% in the top ten. This specimen belongs to a study of OX40 agonist ivuxolimab in advanced cancers. The CDR3 loop spans 16 amino acids. Germline V CDR1 and CDR2: KGHSH, LQKENI. V gave up 2 bases and J gave up 9 bases; unmatched junction bases: 12. The V and J genes are TRBV18 and TRBJ2-1, with 8 bases fitting TRBD1. Specimen: CD4+ or CD8+ T cells sorted from blood, collected in a trial of the OX40 agonist ivuxolimab. This receptor was obtained from an adult with an advanced solid tumor such as melanoma, head and neck, liver or kidney cancer. CDR3 region: CASSPTPLDGTGEQFF. CDR3 DNA sequence: TGTGCCAGCTCACCAACACCACTGGACGGGACAGGTGAGCAGTTCTTC.